A single sample gave rise to the 23 T cell receptor beta chains below, sequenced in a study of CD8 T cells in ankylosing spondylitis. Findings and caveats of the study: A motif of fewer than ten highly homologous TCR beta variants was seen as apparently characteristic of ankylosing spondylitis blood.

For these TCRs, the target antigens are not known. TCRdb re-called the 5' RACE reads with MiXCR, one entry per CDR3 protein. The sample shows around 890,000 distinct CDR3 sequences, about 11% of them seen only once. Sequenced sample: blood, either unsorted or a sorted T cell fraction (not recorded which). The receptors were gathered from a male donor with ankylosing spondylitis.

The genes are TRBV20-1 and TRBJ1-1; unclear D gene. The length of the CDR3 is 15 residues. Trimming stripped 0 bases from V and 0 bases from J, with 11 bases between. Germline-derived CDR1 and CDR2 are DFQATT and SNEGSKA (reference sequence). CDR3 coding DNA: TGCAGTGCTAGAGATGCGGGCCGCTTGAACACTGAAGCTTTCTTT. It is translated as CSARDAGRLNTEAFF.

There are many counts of this clonotype. V is TRBV20-1 and J is TRBJ1-2; a possible D gene is TRBD1 (5 bases). The germline gives CDR1 DFQATT, CDR2 SNEGSKA (reference sequence). The CDR3 is 12 amino acids. Trimming cost V 1 base and J 4 bases, with 7 bases left between them. CDR3 in DNA: TGCAGTGCTAGAGTCGGGACCTATGGCTACACCTTC. It translates to CSARVGTYGYTF.

This clonotype was recorded many times. The chain recombines TRBV10-3 with TRBJ2-1; 13 bases fit TRBD2. The CDR3 extends over 14 amino acids. V was clipped by 3 bases and J by 9 bases; unmatched bases: 2. The germline gives CDR1 ENHRY, CDR2 SYGVKD. The CDR3 is CAISDTSGRGEQFF. The CDR3 DNA reads as TGTGCCATCAGTGATACTAGCGGGAGGGGTGAGCAGTTCTTC.

This clonotype occurred many times. The chain has TRBV29-1 and TRBJ2-3, with TRBD2 identical over 9 bases. The germline gives CDR1 SQVTM, CDR2 ANQGSEA. The V gene end was trimmed by 6 bases and the J gene end by 4 bases; junction bases not matched to a gene: 11. The CDR3 contains 15 residues. The CDR3 region is CSVPTLAGDPDTQYF. Here the CDR3 DNA reads TGCAGCGTCCCAACCTTAGCGGGAGATCCAGATACGCAGTATTTT.

This clonotype showed up many times. This chain connects TRBV7-2 to TRBJ2-3, with TRBD2 matching 10 bases. Germline V gene data show CDR1 as SGHTA and CDR2 as FQGNSA. The CDR3 runs 16 residues. The junction had 6 bases not matched to a gene; V was cut back by 1 base and J by 5 bases. DNA of the CDR3: TGTGCCAGCAGCTTAGGGAGCGGGGGGGTACGAGATACGCAGTATTTT. Translating gives CASSLGSGGVRDTQYF.

This clonotype was detected a few times. The CDR3 region is CASSHPSGTAQETQYF. The CDR3 DNA is TGTGCCAGCAGTCACCCCTCTGGGACAGCTCAAGAGACCCAGTACTTC. The V gene is TRBV12-3 or TRBV12-4, the J gene TRBJ2-5, with 7 bases that match TRBD1. This CDR3 spans 16 amino acids. J lost 2 bases, V lost 5 bases, and 11 bases had no gene match.

This clonotype has a handful of counts. The J gene is TRBJ2-5, the V gene TRBV20-1; TRBD2 aligns across 9 bases. Germline lookup yields CDR1 DFQATT and CDR2 SNEGSKA (reference sequence). V lost 6 bases and J lost 4; bases outside the gene matches: 12. The CDR3 totals 15 residues. The CDR3 is CSALPGDSGRETQYF. The CDR3 coding sequence is TGCAGTGCGTTACCTGGAGATAGCGGGAGAGAGACCCAGTACTTC.

The rearrangement joins TRBV20-1 to TRBJ1-1; TRBD1 is a possible D gene (5 bases). Germline V gene sequence: CDR1 DFQATT, CDR2 SNEGSKA (reference sequence). Trimming pared 5 bases from V and 3 bases from J, leaving 13 bases between. This CDR3 is built from 13 residues. Here the CDR3 reads CSAGRDGDTEAFF. The CDR3 coding sequence is TGCAGTGCTGGACGGGACGGAGACACTGAAGCTTTCTTT.

This clonotype has only a few counts. CDR3 coding DNA: TGTGCCAGCAGCCCGGTCGGGCCCAATGAGCAGTTCTTC. Translated, it gives CASSPVGPNEQFF. The V gene is TRBV11-1, the J gene TRBJ2-1, with D hard to call. Trimming stripped 5 bases from V and 6 bases from J, with 11 bases between. The CDR3 totals 13 residues. The germline gives CDR1 SGHAT, CDR2 FQDESV (reference sequence).

V gene TRBV20-1 combines with J gene TRBJ2-1; 9 bases are shared with TRBD2. With 3 bases clipped from V and 6 bases from J, the junction kept 12 bases outside the gene matches. This CDR3 has 16 amino acids. Germline-derived CDR1 and CDR2 are DFQATT and SNEGSKA (reference sequence). The CDR3 DNA is TGCAGTGCTAGGAAGTGGGCTAGCGGGGACTTCAATGAGCAGTTCTTC. Amino acid sequence: CSARKWASGDFNEQFF.

J is TRBJ2-7 and V is TRBV20-1; D gene uncertain. Trimming took off 2 bases at V and 3 bases at J, with 8 bases between the two ends. Germline V gene data show CDR1 as DFQATT and CDR2 as SNEGSKA (reference sequence). The CDR3 is made up of 12 amino acids. The CDR3 DNA reads TGCAGTGCTAGAATACGGAGCTACGAGCAGTACTTC. This translates into CSARIRSYEQYF.

The chain is built from TRBV29-1 and TRBJ2-5; TRBD2 aligns across 8 bases. The CDR3 spans 12 residues. The germline V gene has CDR1 SQVTM and CDR2 ANQGSEA. V was pared by 6 bases and J by 3 bases, with 3 bases of the junction left unmatched. In DNA form, the CDR3 reads TGCAGCGTGGCACTAGCGGAAGAGACCCAGTACTTC. Its translation is CSVALAEETQYF.

The chain couples TRBV28 to TRBJ1-5; D remains unclear. V lost 10 bases to trimming and J lost 0 bases, with 13 bases between them. Germline V gene lookup returns CDR1 MDHEN and CDR2 SYDVKM. The CDR3 is 14 residues long. The CDR3 DNA reads as TGTGCCATCGCTGGCGGAAATAGCAATCAGCCCCAGCATTTT. Encoded protein: CAIAGGNSNQPQHF.

This clonotype was observed a handful of times. The rearrangement uses TRBV20-1 and TRBJ2-7; D is perhaps TRBD1 or TRBD2 (5 bases each). Trimming shortened V by 0 bases and J by 4 bases, and 16 bases separated the two germline ends. The CDR3 totals 15 residues. Germline V gives CDR1 DFQATT, CDR2 SNEGSKA (reference sequence). CDR3 DNA: TGCAGTGCTAGAGATAGAGGGGAGAACAGATACGAGCAGTACTTC. Its translation: CSARDRGENRYEQYF.

The chain uses TRBV4-1 and TRBJ2-1; D might be TRBD1 or TRBD2, each matching 5 bases. Trimming removed 1 base at V and 14 bases at J, with 18 bases between. CDR1 is MGHRA and CDR2 is YSYEKL in the germline V gene. The CDR3 has 14 residues. CDR3 sequence reads: CASSQAGEGHVEFF. CDR3 coding DNA: TGCGCCAGCAGCCAAGCTGGAGAGGGGCACGTTGAGTTCTTC.

The chain carries TRBV20-1 and TRBJ2-5, with 12 bases fitting TRBD2. The CDR3 has 20 residues. The V and J ends lost 4 bases and 4 bases, in that order; junction bases with no gene match: 22. Germline CDR1 and CDR2: DFQATT and SNEGSKA (reference sequence). This CDR3 is CSATKASGRASQGIRETQYF. The CDR3 DNA reads TGCAGTGCTACTAAAGCTAGCGGGAGGGCTTCGCAGGGGATCCGAGAGACCCAGTACTTC.

A few counts support this clonotype. The gene calls are TRBV5-1 and TRBJ1-2; no clear D gene. V shed 0 bases and J shed 10 bases, with 16 bases lying between them. Germline lookup yields CDR1 SGHRS and CDR2 YFSETQ. This CDR3 has 14 amino acids. For the CDR3, the DNA is TGCGCCAGCAGCTTGGCGGGAGAGGGCTTGGACTACACCTTC. It yields the protein CASSLAGEGLDYTF. The variable domain in full, completed from reference TRBV5-1 and TRBJ1-2, reads KAGVTQTPRYLIKTRGQQVTLSCSPISGHRSVSWYQQTPGQGLQFLFEYFSETQRNKGNFPGRFSGRQFSNSRSEMNVSTLELGDSALYLCASSLAGEGLDYTFGSGTRLTVV.

This clonotype came up a few times. The chain joins TRBV20-1 to TRBJ1-2; tentatively, D is TRBD1 (5 bases). The CDR3 covers 14 residues. Per germline, CDR1 DFQATT and CDR2 SNEGSKA (reference sequence). With 1 base removed from V and 2 bases from J, the gap between germline ends came to 11 bases. CDR3 in amino acids: CSARVLEGNYGYTF. CDR3 coding DNA: TGCAGTGCTAGAGTCCTGGAGGGGAACTATGGCTACACCTTC.

This clonotype was found a few times. The V gene is TRBV19, the J gene TRBJ2-3, with D tentatively TRBD1 (7 bases). From germline, CDR1 is LNHDA and CDR2 SQIVND (reference sequence). V was cut by 6 bases and J by 3 bases, with 13 bases left in between. The CDR3 sequence is 14 residues long. The DNA for the CDR3 is TGTGCCAGTAGGTCGACAGGGAGGACAGATACGCAGTATTTT. Translated: CASRSTGRTDTQYF.

The table lists this clonotype with a few counts. The rearrangement uses TRBV5-1 and TRBJ1-5, with D maybe TRBD1 (5 bases). The germline V and J ends were trimmed by 7 bases and 6 bases, with 14 bases remaining between them. In germline, CDR1 is SGHRS, CDR2 YFSETQ. The length of the CDR3 is 13 residues. CDR3 in amino acids: CASRGGESQPQHF. CDR3 nucleotides: TGCGCCAGCCGCGGGGGGGAGAGTCAGCCCCAGCATTTT.

This clonotype was seen at least ten times. The CDR3 DNA reads as TGTGCCAGCAGTTACGTCCGGAATGAAAAACTGTTTTTT. Translation: CASSYVRNEKLFF. This rearrangement joins TRBV6-2 or TRBV6-3 to TRBJ1-4; no firm D call. This CDR3 is 13 amino acids long. Trimming removed 2 bases at V and 5 bases at J, with 6 bases between. Germline V gene data show CDR1 as MNHEY and CDR2 as SVGEGT.

The chain recombines TRBV24-1 with TRBJ2-2, with D possibly being TRBD2 (5 bases). Trimming removed 5 bases from V and 0 bases from J, with 6 bases in between. CDR1 is KGHDR, CDR2 SFDVKD, per germline. This CDR3 is built from 14 residues. Written as DNA, the CDR3 is TGTGCCACCAGTGCGCGGGCGAACACCGGGGAGCTGTTTTTT. The encoded protein is CATSARANTGELFF.

Only a few counts were recorded for this clonotype. The chain carries TRBV6-5 and TRBJ2-2; no firm D call. Trimming took 2 bases from V and 1 from J, leaving 5 bases between them. The CDR3 loop spans 14 amino acids. Germline values: CDR1 MNHEY, CDR2 SVGAGI. CDR3 region: CASSYGRNTGELFF. The CDR3 DNA sequence: TGTGCCAGCAGTTACGGAAGGAACACCGGGGAGCTGTTTTTT.